The sequence of this T cell receptor (beta chain) was determined in a study of Graves' ophthalmopathy and Graves' hyperthyroidism. This clonotype was picked up many times. RNA transcripts yielded amplified TCR beta CDR3 regions. HTBI primers served in a first-round RT-PCR, which a second-round multiplex PCR followed. One entry per CDR3 protein, called by TCRdb with MiXCR from the multiplex PCR reads. The sample lists approximately 480,000 distinct CDR3 sequences, 13% to 15% occurring once. Excluded were patients with other autoimmune diseases, uncontrolled infections, pregnancy or lactation. The PBMCs originated from roughly 10 ml of fresh peripheral blood. What was sequenced was blood. This TCR came from a woman aged 30 to 39 with Graves' ophthalmopathy.

CDR3 sequence (DNA): TGTGCCTGGAGTGTAATCCAGGGGTGGACTGAAGCTTTCTTT. It specifies CAWSVIQGWTEAFF. This chain joins TRBV30 and TRBJ1-1, with D possibly matching TRBD1 (6 bases). This CDR3 comprises 14 residues. Trimming took 0 bases from V and 5 from J, leaving 13 bases between them. From germline, CDR1 is GTSNPN and CDR2 SVGIG (reference sequence).